The 22 T cell receptor beta chains presented below share a single source sample, sequenced in a study of regulatory T cells in long-lasting Graves disease. iRepertoire HTBI primers and Arm-PCR of CDR3 regions built TCR beta libraries. TCRdb used MiXCR to reprocess the multiplex PCR reads, holding one entry per CDR3 protein. The table records hundreds of thousands of distinct CDR3 sequences, 20% to 25% of them present only once. Sample time point: persistent/refractory GD, antithyroid drugs over 5 years with positive TRAb. The TCR library used RNA extracted from PBMCs. This specimen was peripheral blood mononuclear cells (PBMCs), taken when the disease was refractory, from a patient treated with antithyroid drugs. These receptors were obtained from a female donor with Graves disease.

There are many counts of this clonotype. The gene calls are TRBV28 and TRBJ1-4; 8 nucleotides agree with TRBD1. CDR1 MDHEN and CDR2 SYDVKM come from the germline V gene. The CDR3 consists of 14 residues. The V segment lost 4 bases and the J segment 5 bases; nucleotides outside the gene matches: 3. The CDR3 DNA reads TGTGCCAGCAGTTCTGACAGGGGAAATGAAAAACTGTTTTTT. Amino acid sequence: CASSSDRGNEKLFF.

This clonotype was seen more than once but under ten times. The V gene is TRBV4-1, the J gene TRBJ1-1; D is ambiguous. Germline loops: CDR1 MGHRA, CDR2 YSYEKL. The V gene lost 7 bases and the J gene lost 5 bases, with 20 bases spanning the gap. The CDR3 sequence is 15 residues long. The CDR3 coding sequence is TGCGCCAGCACACAGACGGCATCAGGCGTGACTGAAGCTTTCTTT. Protein sequence: CASTQTASGVTEAFF.

Turning to this clonotype: This may come from a read error, since a much larger clone is one base off. The J gene is TRBJ2-5, the V gene TRBV12-3 or TRBV12-4, with a possible D match to TRBD2 (5 bases). Trimming shortened V by 6 bases and J by 9 bases, and 11 bases separated the two germline ends. The CDR3 has 11 amino acids. The CDR3 DNA reads as TGTGCCAGCAGCCGCACGGAGGCCCAGTACTTC. This encodes CASSRTEAQYF.

V usage is TRBV28 and J usage is TRBJ2-3, with 11 bases aligning to TRBD2. The CDR3 is 16 residues long. The V segment lost 5 bases and the J segment 6 bases; nucleotides outside the gene matches: 10. Germline V gene lookup returns CDR1 MDHEN and CDR2 SYDVKM. CDR3 coding DNA: TGTGCCAGCAGTACCCCCTTAGCGGGAGGGCCGGATACGCAGTATTTT. It is translated as CASSTPLAGGPDTQYF.

This clonotype was detected ten times or more. One junction end does not reproduce the germline sequence, and a read error may be involved. The gene calls are TRBV7-2 and TRBJ2-7, with TRBD1 as a possible D gene (5 bases). The CDR3 is made up of 13 amino acids. Germline-derived CDR1 and CDR2 are SGHTA and FQGNSA. In DNA, the CDR3 is TGTGCCAGCAGTTTAGCCAGGGCCAACGAGCAGTACTTC. Its translation: CASSLARANEQYF. The whole variable domain, remainder taken from reference TRBV7-2 and TRBJ2-7, is GAGVSQSPSNKVTEKGKDVELRCDPISGHTALYWYRQSLGQGLEFLIYFQGNSAPDKSGLPSDRFSAERTGGSVSTLTIQRTQQEDSAVYLCASSLARANEQYFGPGTRLTVT.

This clonotype was observed a handful of times. This sequence joins TRBV7-9 and TRBJ2-5; D could derive from TRBD1 or TRBD2 (5 bases each). This CDR3 has 17 residues. Germline V gives CDR1 SEHNR, CDR2 FQNEAQ (reference sequence). Trimming cost V 3 bases and J 5 bases, with 22 bases left between them. CDR3 nucleotide sequence: TGTGCCAGCAGCTTGGGGACCAGCCGGGGCTTTCTGGAGACCCAGTACTTC. Amino acids: CASSLGTSRGFLETQYF.

This clonotype was observed many times. The rearrangement links TRBV28 to TRBJ2-6, with D perhaps TRBD2 (5 bases). Germline V lookup: CDR1 MDHEN, CDR2 SYDVKM. Trimming removed 7 bases from V and 1 base from J, with 11 bases in between. The CDR3 runs to 15 residues. CDR3 bases: TGTGCCAGCATCACGGCGGGTTCTGGGGCCAACGTCCTGACTTTC. Protein sequence: CASITAGSGANVLTF. Combining the CDR3 with reference TRBV28 and TRBJ2-6 gives the whole variable domain DVKVTQSSRYLVKRTGEKVFLECVQDMDHENMFWYRQDPGLGLRLIYFSYDVKMKEKGDIPEGYSVSREKKERFSLILESASTNQTSMYLCASITAGSGANVLTFGAGSRLTVL.

This clonotype occurred a few times. The gene calls are TRBV6-2 or TRBV6-3 and TRBJ1-1, with D possibly being TRBD1 (5 bases). V was shortened by 5 bases and J by 5 bases, with 24 bases between the two germline ends. Germline CDR1 and CDR2: MNHEY and SVGEGT. This CDR3 has 17 amino acids. The CDR3 sequence: CASSTFHDSRSGTEAFF. DNA for the CDR3: TGTGCCAGCAGTACGTTCCACGACAGCCGCTCGGGGACTGAAGCTTTCTTT.

This clonotype was detected ten times or more. The chain is built from TRBV12-3 or TRBV12-4 and TRBJ2-7; D is possibly TRBD2 (6 bases). The CDR3 totals 15 residues. Trimming took off 7 bases at V and 5 bases at J, with 21 bases between the two ends. The CDR3 loop reads CASTSRRAGRDEQYF. The CDR3 DNA is TGTGCCAGCACCTCCCGGAGGGCGGGTAGAGACGAGCAGTACTTC.

This clonotype came up a few times. The genes are TRBV4-3 and TRBJ1-2; 10 bases map to TRBD1. This CDR3 has 15 residues. V lost 0 bases and J lost 12; bases outside the gene matches: 10. CDR1 is LGHNA, CDR2 YSLEER, per germline. CDR3 protein: CASSQDEGTGDPDTF. The CDR3, as DNA: TGCGCCAGCAGCCAAGATGAAGGGACAGGGGATCCAGACACCTTC.

In its sample, this clonotype was seen many times. The chain combines TRBV28 with TRBJ2-6; TRBD1 agrees at 9 bases. This CDR3 is 17 amino acids long. The germline V gene has CDR1 MDHEN and CDR2 SYDVKM. J was trimmed by 0 bases and V by 5 bases; bases with no gene match: 5. CDR3 loop: CASSAGTGSSGANVLTF. DNA of the CDR3: TGTGCCAGCAGTGCCGGGACAGGGAGCTCTGGGGCCAACGTCCTGACTTTC.

This clonotype showed up just a few times. This chain connects TRBV29-1 to TRBJ1-2; 9 bases are a match to TRBD1. Unmatched junction bases numbered 5, after V lost 1 base and J lost 8 bases. The CDR3 extends over 13 amino acids. Germline-derived CDR1 and CDR2 are SQVTM and ANQGSEA. This CDR3 reads CSVEVNRGLGYTF. The CDR3 DNA sequence: TGCAGCGTTGAAGTAAACAGGGGGCTGGGCTACACCTTC.

This clonotype came up a few times. The chain combines TRBV7-9 with TRBJ2-1; 14 nucleotides align to TRBD2. The CDR3 spans 23 residues. Germline-derived CDR1 and CDR2 are SEHNR and FQNEAQ (reference sequence). V trimming: 5 bases; J trimming: 3 bases; junction bases outside the gene matches: 24. The CDR3: CASSRDSLRLAGGPNSYYNEQFF. CDR3 nucleotide sequence: TGTGCCAGCAGCCGCGATAGTTTACGACTAGCGGGAGGGCCGAATTCGTACTACAATGAGCAGTTCTTC.

The chain employs TRBV7-8 and TRBJ2-7, with 7 bases that match TRBD1. V lost 1 base to trimming and J lost 0 bases; unmatched junction nucleotides: 9. The V gene's germline CDR1 is SGHVS and CDR2 FQNEAQ. This CDR3 comprises 17 residues. Written as DNA, the CDR3 is TGTGCCAGCAGCTTAGATCTGGCAGGGGGTTTCTCCTACGAGCAGTACTTC. It encodes CASSLDLAGGFSYEQYF.

This clonotype was seen at least ten times. The CDR3 region is CASSTTGATGANVLTF. CDR3 DNA sequence: TGTGCCAGCAGTACCACCGGGGCTACTGGGGCCAACGTCCTGACTTTC. The chain employs TRBV28 and TRBJ2-6; TRBD1 or TRBD2 may be the D gene (5 bases each). This CDR3 comprises 16 residues. Germline V CDR1 and CDR2: MDHEN, SYDVKM. V was pared by 5 bases and J by 2 bases, with 13 bases between.

Comment on this clonotype: This may come from a read error, since a much larger clone is one base off. This chain uses TRBV27 with TRBJ1-2; D ambiguous. Germline CDR1 and CDR2: MNHEY and SMNVEV (reference sequence). The CDR3 extends over 13 amino acids. CDR3 sequence reads: CAGRSAGSYGYTF. CDR3 sequence (DNA): TGTGCCGGCAGAAGCGCGGGGTCCTATGGCTACACCTTC.

This clonotype was observed a few times. This sequence joins TRBV5-1 and TRBJ2-5; TRBD2 is a possible D gene (5 bases). The germline CDR1 and CDR2 sequences are SGHRS and YFSETQ. The germline V and J ends were trimmed by 1 base and 5 bases, with 12 bases remaining between them. The CDR3 runs to 14 residues. CDR3 bases: TGCGCCAGCAGCTTGCCGTTCGGGGATGAGACCCAGTACTTC. This translates into CASSLPFGDETQYF.

This chain uses TRBV6-1 with TRBJ1-4; the D is unclear. Trimming took 1 base from V and 0 from J, leaving 9 bases between them. This CDR3 spans 16 amino acids. Germline lookup yields CDR1 MNHNS and CDR2 SASEGT. The CDR3 sequence: CASSEVPATTNEKLFF. The CDR3 DNA follows: TGTGCCAGCAGTGAAGTTCCGGCAACAACTAATGAAAAACTGTTTTTT.

This clonotype has at least ten counts. The gene calls are TRBV27 and TRBJ1-1; D may be TRBD1 (5 bases). Germline V gives CDR1 MNHEY, CDR2 SMNVEV (reference sequence). V was clipped by 4 bases and J by 0 bases, with 18 bases between them. The CDR3 totals 17 residues. CDR3 amino acids: CASSSLRVSGLNTEAFF. CDR3 coding DNA: TGTGCCAGCAGTTCCCTCAGGGTTTCAGGCTTGAACACTGAAGCTTTCTTT.

Ten or more counts support this clonotype. This chain connects TRBV28 to TRBJ1-2; TRBD1 matches 8 bases. V lost 2 bases and J lost 3; bases outside the gene matches: 5. Germline V gene sequence: CDR1 MDHEN, CDR2 SYDVKM. This CDR3 is 15 amino acids long. The CDR3, as DNA: TGTGCCAGCAGTTTAGGGGGACAGGAACACTATGGCTACACCTTC. It codes for CASSLGGQEHYGYTF.

This clonotype was observed a few times. The chain links TRBV7-9 to TRBJ2-7; either TRBD1 or TRBD2 may fit D (5 bases each). V was shortened by 5 bases and J by 4 bases, with 21 bases between the two germline ends. Germline V gene lookup returns CDR1 SEHNR and CDR2 FQNEAQ (reference sequence). The length of the CDR3 is 16 residues. In nucleotides, the CDR3 is TGTGCCAGCAGCCAGACGGCGACAGTGGGAGTTTACGAGCAGTACTTC. This gives the protein CASSQTATVGVYEQYF.

There are many counts of this clonotype. J is TRBJ2-5 and V is TRBV28, with TRBD2 matching over 8 bases. Germline values: CDR1 MDHEN, CDR2 SYDVKM. V was clipped by 5 bases and J by 5 bases; unmatched bases: 10. The CDR3 is 15 residues long. The CDR3 coding sequence is TGTGCCAGCAGTGATATCGGGGGGGCTGGTGAGACCCAGTACTTC. This translates into CASSDIGGAGETQYF.